This passage covers 22 T cell receptor beta chains from one sample sequenced in a study of blood T cells in healthy people across ages. The authors ran a second PCR of about 6 to 11 cycles using a sample-barcoded 5' primer and a J-beta primer mix. TCRdb called the 5' RACE reads again in MiXCR, with one record for every CDR3 protein. The sample contains roughly 1,500,000 distinct CDR3 sequences, approximately 40% of which appear only once. Sequenced: blood. The receptors stem from a woman between 18 and 29 years old in good health.

This clonotype was picked up a small number of times. V and J are TRBV2 and TRBJ2-3; 15 nucleotides line up with TRBD2. V shed 5 bases and J 6 bases; nucleotides not matched to a gene: 6. The CDR3 is 16 residues long. CDR1 and CDR2 (germline): SNHLY, FYNNEI. DNA of the CDR3: TGTGCCAGCAGTTTCGGACTAGCGGGGGGGCATGATACGCAGTATTTT. This codes for CASSFGLAGGHDTQYF.

This chain connects TRBV3-1 to TRBJ2-5; 7 bases map to TRBD1. This CDR3 comprises 11 residues. Per the germline V gene, CDR1 is LGHDT and CDR2 is YNNKEL (reference sequence). V shed 1 base and J 13 bases; nucleotides not matched to a gene: 3. The CDR3 bases are TGTGCCAGCAGCCAAGCTGGGGACAGGTACTTC. This gives the protein CASSQAGDRYF.

In this sample, this clonotype turned up many times. The rearrangement links TRBV29-1 to TRBJ1-1; D remains ambiguous. In germline, CDR1 is SQVTM, CDR2 ANQGSEA. The CDR3 is 13 amino acids. Deletions cut 6 bases from V and 12 bases from J, with 23 bases between. CDR3 loop: CSVVSLGPVETFF. The DNA of the CDR3 is TGCAGCGTAGTCAGCCTAGGGCCCGTCGAAACTTTCTTT.

Regarding this clonotype: Being one base from a much bigger clone, this may be a read error. The J gene is TRBJ1-2, the V gene TRBV28, with no clear D. Per germline, CDR1 MDHEN and CDR2 SYDVKM. CDR3 length equals 11 residues. CDR3 bases: TGTGCCAGCGGAAGGGCTAATGGGTACACCTTC. Translating gives CASGRANGYTF.

This chain joins TRBV3-1 and TRBJ2-7; D is perhaps TRBD2 (6 bases). This CDR3 contains 15 residues. V was shortened by 3 bases and J by 0 bases, with 12 bases between the two germline ends. Germline V gives CDR1 LGHDT, CDR2 YNNKEL (reference sequence). The CDR3 DNA reads as TGTGCCAGCAGCCATGGGGCGGGGAACTCCTACGAGCAGTACTTC. As protein: CASSHGAGNSYEQYF.

To note about this clonotype: At one end the junction does not follow the germline gene, possibly because of a read error. J is TRBJ2-1 and V is TRBV28, with 7 bases aligning to TRBD2. Looked up from germline, CDR1 is MDHEN and CDR2 is SYDVKM. The CDR3 runs to 16 residues. The CDR3 reads CASSLWVGGSYNEQFF. The CDR3 DNA follows: TGTGCCAGCAGTTTATGGGTGGGAGGGTCCTACAACGAGCAGTTCTTC.

The CDR3 here is CSARPGGVGSNQPQHF. CDR3 nucleotide sequence: TGCAGTGCTAGACCGGGGGGGGTTGGTAGCAATCAGCCCCAGCATTTT. The chain recombines TRBV20-1 with TRBJ1-5; a weak D match, TRBD1 (5 bases). CDR3 size: 16 residues. Between the trimmed V and J ends, which lost 2 bases and 0 bases, there was a span of 14 bases. The germline V gene encodes CDR1 DFQATT and CDR2 SNEGSKA (reference sequence).

The rearrangement joins TRBV28 to TRBJ2-5, with 14 bases that match TRBD2. CDR3 length equals 20 residues. Germline lookup yields CDR1 MDHEN and CDR2 SYDVKM. V lost 5 bases and J lost 11; bases outside the gene matches: 25. This chain's CDR3 is CASSLVIGTSGSYWANEQYF. CDR3 bases: TGTGCCAGCAGTCTAGTGATTGGGACTAGCGGGAGCTATTGGGCCAATGAGCAGTACTTC. The whole variable domain, remainder taken from reference TRBV28 and TRBJ2-5, is DVKVTQSSRYLVKRTGEKVFLECVQDMDHENMFWYRQDPGLGLRLIYFSYDVKMKEKGDIPEGYSVSREKKERFSLILESASTNQTSMYLCASSLVIGTSGSYWANEQYFGPGTRLLVL.

This clonotype was seen a few times. The chain joins TRBV13 to TRBJ2-7; D uncertain. Trimming pared 3 bases from V and 3 bases from J, leaving 18 bases between. CDR3 length: 16 amino acids. Germline assignment: CDR1 PRHDT and CDR2 FYEKMQ (reference sequence). The CDR3 reads CASSLWPEPPDYEQYF. Written as DNA, the CDR3 is TGTGCCAGCAGCTTGTGGCCCGAGCCTCCAGACTACGAGCAGTACTTC.

In its sample, this clonotype was seen a few times. V usage is TRBV12-3 or TRBV12-4 and J usage is TRBJ2-5; 14 bases line up with TRBD2. V shed 0 bases, J shed 0 bases, and the junction held 9 bases outside the gene matches. There are 20 residues in the CDR3. The CDR3 bases are TGTGCCAGCAGTTTAGCGTTTCTGACTAGCGGGGGGGAATACCAAGAGACCCAGTACTTC. Translated: CASSLAFLTSGGEYQETQYF.

This chain links TRBV6-5 with TRBJ1-2, with a weak D call TRBD1 (5 bases). The V gene lost 6 bases and the J gene lost 4 bases, with 15 bases spanning the gap. CDR1 and CDR2 from the germline V gene are MNHEY and SVGAGI. The CDR3 runs to 14 residues. The CDR3 sequence: CASSLRVSGYGYTF. Here the CDR3 DNA reads TGTGCCAGCAGCCTCAGGGTGTCAGGCTATGGCTACACCTTC.

The rearrangement joins TRBV20-1 to TRBJ2-1; D is undetermined. Germline V gives CDR1 DFQATT, CDR2 SNEGSKA (reference sequence). The CDR3 loop spans 12 amino acids. Trimming removed 3 bases at V and 6 bases at J, with 9 bases between. Here the CDR3 reads CSARGTTNEQFF. The DNA for the CDR3 is TGCAGTGCTAGGGGCACGACCAATGAGCAGTTCTTC.

The genes are TRBV5-1 and TRBJ2-1; D gene unclear. Trimming removed 2 bases at V and 0 bases at J, with 9 bases between. CDR3 size: 15 residues. CDR1 and CDR2 from the germline V gene are SGHRS and YFSETQ. The CDR3 region has the DNA TGCGCCAGCAGCTTCACGGAGAGCTCCTACAATGAGCAGTTCTTC. It yields the protein CASSFTESSYNEQFF.

This clonotype turned up a few times. The chain uses TRBV2 and TRBJ2-7; no clear D gene. Germline lookup yields CDR1 SNHLY and CDR2 FYNNEI. Trimming took 0 bases from V and 3 from J, leaving 9 bases between them. This CDR3 region has 14 residues. The CDR3 DNA reads TGTGCCAGCAGTGAAGCAGGTCAACTCTACGAGCAGTACTTC. Protein product: CASSEAGQLYEQYF.

Turning to this clonotype: Given a much more abundant clone one base away, this may be a read error. V is TRBV10-3 and J is TRBJ2-3, with 8 bases identical to TRBD2. The CDR3 loop spans 15 amino acids. V trimming: 5 bases; J trimming: 2 bases; junction bases outside the gene matches: 6. Germline V gene data show CDR1 as ENHRY and CDR2 as SYGVKD. CDR3 loop: CAISKSREDTDTQYF. The CDR3 nucleotides are TGTGCCATCAGTAAATCGCGGGAGGACACAGATACGCAGTATTTT.

This clonotype appeared a few times. The gene calls are TRBV11-2 and TRBJ2-1; 12 bases fit TRBD2. Germline lookup yields CDR1 SGHAT and CDR2 FQNNGV. This CDR3 contains 17 residues. V lost 5 bases to trimming and J lost 10 bases; unmatched junction nucleotides: 15. The CDR3 here is CASSPTALAGGSKEQFF. CDR3 nucleotide sequence: TGTGCCAGCAGCCCAACGGCCCTAGCGGGGGGGTCCAAAGAGCAGTTCTTC.

This clonotype was detected only once. One end of the junction fails to match germline, which may point to a read error. The rearrangement joins TRBV9 to TRBJ2-1; 8 nucleotides match TRBD2. Germline lookup yields CDR1 SGDLS and CDR2 YYNGEE. This CDR3 spans 19 amino acids. Here the CDR3 reads CASSVGLPRAGDNYNEQFF. CDR3 DNA sequence: TGTGCCAGCAGCGTAGGTCTCCCACGAGCGGGAGACAACTACAACGAGCAGTTCTTC.

The CDR3 DNA reads as TGTGCCAGCAGTTCCCCTAGGGACAGTCAAAACTACGAGCAGTACTTC. Encoded protein: CASSSPRDSQNYEQYF. The chain has TRBV27 and TRBJ2-7, with 7 bases that match TRBD1. The V gene end was trimmed by 4 bases and the J gene end by 3 bases; junction bases not matched to a gene: 12. There are 16 residues in the CDR3. Germline CDR1 MNHEY, CDR2 SMNVEV (reference sequence).

In its sample, this clonotype was seen a few times. V is TRBV4-1 and J is TRBJ2-1; tentatively, D is TRBD2 (6 bases). V was cut by 1 base and J by 7 bases, with 17 bases left in between. CDR3 length: 16 residues. Germline CDR1 reads MGHRA; CDR2 reads YSYEKL. Written as DNA, the CDR3 is TGCGCCAGCAGCCAAGTTGGGGGGAAGGTCACGAATGAGCAGTTCTTC. Amino acid sequence: CASSQVGGKVTNEQFF.

This chain joins TRBV7-2 and TRBJ2-1; the D is unclear. V was pared by 1 base and J by 9 bases, with 10 bases between. CDR1 SGHTA and CDR2 FQGNSA come from the germline V gene. The CDR3 covers 13 residues. Written as DNA, the CDR3 is TGTGCCAGCAGCTTAGGTTGGCTAGGTGAGCAGTTCTTC. Protein sequence: CASSLGWLGEQFF.

V usage is TRBV20-1 and J usage is TRBJ2-7; TRBD2 matches 9 bases. The J call may be incorrect, as the DNA end agrees better with TRBJ2-5. The germline V gene encodes CDR1 DFQATT and CDR2 SNEGSKA (reference sequence). The CDR3 sequence is 15 residues long. CDR3 in amino acids: CSARGGGGASETQYF. DNA of the CDR3: TGCAGTGCTAGAGGGGGCGGGGGGGCGTCAGAGACCCAGTACTTC.

This chain connects TRBV4-1 to TRBJ1-2; a possible D gene is TRBD1 (5 bases). Germline V gives CDR1 MGHRA, CDR2 YSYEKL. The CDR3 spans 17 residues. The V end was cut by 1 base, the J end by 4 bases, with 19 bases between. The CDR3 protein is CASSQGSGRGRGYGYTF. CDR3 in DNA: TGCGCCAGCAGCCAAGGTTCCGGGAGGGGCAGAGGCTATGGCTACACCTTC.